The 27 T cell receptor beta chains given below trace back to one sample, sequenced in a study of identical twins. TCRdb reanalysed the 5' RACE reads using MiXCR and keeps one entry per CDR3 protein. The sample shows some 500,000 distinct CDR3 sequences, approximately 22% of them seen only once. These data also formed part of another study, on T cells expressing NK-cell markers.

Sequencing was performed on CD4+ T cells sorted from blood. The source of these receptors is a woman in her late teens or twenties in good health.

The genes are TRBV5-1 and TRBJ2-6, with D unclear. Germline CDR1 SGHRS, CDR2 YFSETQ. This CDR3 is built from 17 residues. The V end lost 1 base, the J end lost 0 bases, and 11 bases lay between the germline ends. Here the CDR3 reads CASSLSGLSSGANVLTF. In DNA, the CDR3 is TGCGCCAGCAGCTTGTCTGGGTTGAGCTCTGGGGCCAACGTCCTGACTTTC.

The chain combines TRBV6-1 with TRBJ1-1; D unclear. The CDR3 has 14 amino acids. Trimming pared 3 bases from V and 1 base from J, leaving 9 bases between. The germline V gene has CDR1 MNHNS and CDR2 SASEGT. CDR3 nucleotides: TGTGCCAGCAGTGACCCTGACCGGAACACTGAAGCTTTCTTT. Translating it yields CASSDPDRNTEAFF.

The V and J genes are TRBV11-2 and TRBJ2-1; 11 nucleotides match TRBD2. The CDR3 consists of 15 residues. Unmatched junction bases numbered 5, after V lost 5 bases and J lost 5 bases. Germline V gene sequence: CDR1 SGHAT, CDR2 FQNNGV. The CDR3 sequence: CASSLSGGVDNEQFF. CDR3 DNA sequence: TGTGCCAGCAGCCTTAGCGGGGGGGTAGACAATGAGCAGTTCTTC.

This clonotype appeared a few times. CDR3 DNA: TGTGCCAGCAGTGACTTAACAGGACGGAAAACAGATACGCAGTATTTT. Protein: CASSDLTGRKTDTQYF. The chain links TRBV6-1 to TRBJ2-3; possible D gene TRBD1, 5 bases. Germline V CDR1 and CDR2: MNHNS, SASEGT. There are 16 residues in the CDR3. V lost 3 bases and J 3 bases, leaving 16 bases between the germline ends.

The V and J genes are TRBV7-9 and TRBJ2-7, with 8 positions matching TRBD2. This CDR3 has 17 amino acids. The V segment lost 2 bases and the J segment 2 bases; nucleotides outside the gene matches: 11. Germline V gene lookup returns CDR1 SEHNR and CDR2 FQNEAQ (reference sequence). CDR3 bases: TGTGCCAGCAGCTTATACAGGACTAGCAAGACCACCTACGAGCAGTACTTC. Encoded protein: CASSLYRTSKTTYEQYF.

This clonotype was counted a few times. This rearrangement joins TRBV10-3 to TRBJ1-2; no clear D. Germline values: CDR1 ENHRY, CDR2 SYGVKD. This CDR3 spans 17 amino acids. With 3 bases removed from V and 4 bases from J, the gap between germline ends came to 21 bases. CDR3: CAISEIIGPTPIYGYTF. The CDR3 region has the DNA TGTGCCATCAGTGAAATTATAGGACCGACACCGATCTATGGCTACACCTTC.

This clonotype has a count of ten or more. The V call is TRBV10-3, the J call TRBJ2-1; the D is unclear. V lost 10 bases to trimming and J lost 4 bases, with 17 bases between them. Germline loops: CDR1 ENHRY, CDR2 SYGVKD. CDR3 length: 14 residues. The DNA of the CDR3 is TGTGCCAGCAAGCCGGGCCTTCGTTACAATGAGCAGTTCTTC. Amino acid sequence: CASKPGLRYNEQFF.

This chain uses TRBV20-1 with TRBJ1-6, with unresolved D. The CDR3 is 14 amino acids. The germline V gene has CDR1 DFQATT and CDR2 SNEGSKA (reference sequence). V was pared by 6 bases and J by 0 bases, with 9 bases between. Here the CDR3 DNA reads TGCAGTGCAACTGACACCTCCTATAATTCACCCCTCCACTTT. Translating it yields CSATDTSYNSPLHF.

This clonotype was detected ten times or more. The chain joins TRBV29-1 to TRBJ1-1; D remains unclear. The CDR3 has 12 residues. CDR1 is SQVTM, CDR2 ANQGSEA, per germline. V lost 7 bases and J 0 bases, leaving 9 bases between the germline ends. CDR3 in amino acids: CSGVAMNTEAFF. CDR3 in DNA: TGCAGCGGGGTCGCAATGAACACTGAAGCTTTCTTT.

This clonotype has more than one count but fewer than ten. The gene calls are TRBV12-3 or TRBV12-4 and TRBJ2-2, with 10 bases that match TRBD1. After removal of 10 bases from V and 1 base from J, the junction contained 9 bases not matched to a gene. The CDR3 sequence is 16 residues long. The CDR3 nucleotides are TGTGCCACCAGGGACAGGGGTTCGTTGAACACCGGGGAGCTGTTTTTT. Translation: CATRDRGSLNTGELFF.

This clonotype has a count of ten or more. The chain carries TRBV29-1 and TRBJ2-3, with D maybe TRBD2 (5 bases). Germline assignment: CDR1 SQVTM and CDR2 ANQGSEA. The CDR3 runs to 15 residues. V shed 0 bases and J shed 0 bases, with 10 bases lying between them. CDR3 coding DNA: TGCAGCGTTGAAGACCCGGGGAAGAGCACAGATACGCAGTATTTT. Translation gives CSVEDPGKSTDTQYF.

This clonotype was picked up a small number of times. This CDR3 reads CASSRNPNSNQPQHF. The DNA of the CDR3 is TGTGCCAGCAGCCGTAATCCGAATAGCAATCAGCCCCAGCATTTT. The rearrangement joins TRBV12-3 or TRBV12-4 to TRBJ1-5; D unclear. This CDR3 comprises 15 residues. V was pared by 6 bases and J by 0 bases, with 12 bases between.

This clonotype has only a few counts. The gene calls are TRBV20-1 and TRBJ2-7; 7 bases agree with TRBD1. CDR3 length: 11 amino acids. From germline, CDR1 is DFQATT and CDR2 SNEGSKA (reference sequence). J was trimmed by 6 bases and V by 6 bases; bases with no gene match: 5. CDR3 nucleotides: TGCAGTGCCGAGACAGGGTCCGAGCAGTACTTC. It codes for CSAETGSEQYF.

There are many counts of this clonotype. V gene TRBV5-1 combines with J gene TRBJ2-3, with 10 bases lining up with TRBD2. The CDR3 totals 17 residues. Looked up from germline, CDR1 is SGHRS and CDR2 is YFSETQ. Losses at the gene ends were 1 base for V and 6 bases for J; bases not matched to a gene: 11. The CDR3 sequence: CASSLRTSGTGVDTQYF. The CDR3 nucleotides read TGCGCCAGCAGCTTGCGTACTAGCGGGACCGGTGTGGATACGCAGTATTTT.

In this sample, this clonotype turned up a few times. V is TRBV29-1 and J is TRBJ2-5; 13 nucleotides align to TRBD2. V was clipped by 7 bases and J by 6 bases; unmatched bases: 8. The germline gives CDR1 SQVTM, CDR2 ANQGSEA. This CDR3 spans 14 amino acids. The CDR3, as DNA: TGCAGCGCCGAACGACTAGCGGGGGGTAAGACCCAGTACTTC. Its translation is CSAERLAGGKTQYF.

This clonotype was recorded at least ten times. The gene calls are TRBV5-5 and TRBJ2-5; the D is unclear. This CDR3 comprises 12 residues. V dropped 0 bases and J dropped 14 bases, with 14 bases sitting between them. Germline lookup yields CDR1 SGHKS and CDR2 YYEKEE (reference sequence). CDR3 amino acids: CASSLEVSGRYF. CDR3 sequence (DNA): TGTGCCAGCAGCTTGGAGGTCTCAGGTCGCTACTTC.

The chain uses TRBV5-6 and TRBJ2-1, with TRBD2 matching 15 bases. The CDR3 covers 16 residues. CDR1 SGHDT and CDR2 YYEEEE come from the germline V gene. V lost 3 bases, J lost 9 bases, and 7 bases stayed unmatched. The CDR3 DNA follows: TGTGCCAGCAGCTCGAGGACTAGCGGGAGGGCCAGTGAGCAGTTCTTC. Amino acids: CASSSRTSGRASEQFF.

The gene calls are TRBV12-3 or TRBV12-4 and TRBJ2-7; 12 positions match TRBD2. Losses at the gene ends were 7 bases for V and 7 bases for J; bases not matched to a gene: 11. CDR3 length: 15 residues. This CDR3 is CASTQSLAGGDEQYF. The CDR3 coding sequence is TGTGCCAGCACTCAATCCCTAGCGGGAGGGGATGAGCAGTACTTC.

The rearrangement uses TRBV5-1 and TRBJ2-7, with D perhaps TRBD1 (6 bases). The germline gives CDR1 SGHRS, CDR2 YFSETQ. There are 14 residues in the CDR3. V was trimmed by 4 bases and J by 2 bases, leaving 13 bases between them. Here the CDR3 reads CASSPWTVTYEQYF. The CDR3 region has the DNA TGCGCCAGCAGCCCCTGGACAGTAACCTACGAGCAGTACTTC.

The rearrangement joins TRBV7-9 to TRBJ2-7; 12 bases align to TRBD1. The ends lost 3 bases at V and 4 bases at J; junction bases unmatched: 10. The CDR3 has 17 amino acids. In germline, CDR1 is SEHNR, CDR2 FQNEAQ (reference sequence). The CDR3 loop reads CASSFGDRGLYPYEQYF. The CDR3, as DNA: TGTGCCAGCAGCTTCGGGGACAGGGGGCTCTACCCATACGAGCAGTACTTC.

The chain links TRBV5-8 to TRBJ1-1; 7 bases align to TRBD1. V was clipped by 4 bases and J by 10 bases; unmatched bases: 10. This CDR3 has 13 amino acids. Germline V gene lookup returns CDR1 SGHTS and CDR2 YDEGEE. CDR3 sequence reads: CASSASWTGGAFF. The CDR3 DNA reads as TGTGCCAGCAGCGCAAGTTGGACAGGCGGAGCTTTCTTT.

CDR3 amino acids: CSASLAGQNTDTQYF. As DNA, the CDR3 is TGCAGTGCTAGTCTGGCGGGGCAAAACACAGATACGCAGTATTTT. The chain has TRBV20-1 and TRBJ2-3, with a possible D match to TRBD2 (6 bases). Trimming took 3 bases from V and 2 from J, leaving 15 bases between them. Germline CDR1 reads DFQATT; CDR2 reads SNEGSKA (reference sequence). The CDR3 has 15 residues.

The table lists this clonotype with a few counts. This chain joins TRBV4-1 and TRBJ2-2; 10 bases map to TRBD2. The CDR3 runs 16 residues. V gave up 3 bases and J gave up 6 bases; unmatched junction bases: 7. Germline CDR1 is MGHRA and CDR2 is YSYEKL. The chain's CDR3 is CASSHVLAGAAGELFF. CDR3 DNA: TGCGCCAGCAGCCATGTTCTAGCGGGGGCAGCCGGGGAGCTGTTTTTT.

This clonotype was detected a few times. The rearrangement joins TRBV20-1 to TRBJ2-7; no definite D call. The CDR3 loop spans 12 amino acids. V shed 2 bases and J shed 2 bases, with 7 bases lying between them. CDR1 is DFQATT and CDR2 is SNEGSKA in the germline V gene (reference sequence). CDR3 nucleotide sequence: TGCAGTGCTAGATCCAGGACCTACGAGCAGTACTTC. Translated: CSARSRTYEQYF.

CDR3 in amino acids: CASSPQEIQETQYF. DNA of the CDR3: TGTGCCAGCAGCCCCCAGGAGATCCAAGAGACCCAGTACTTC. The chain links TRBV7-2 to TRBJ2-5; no clear D gene. CDR1 and CDR2 (germline): SGHTA, FQGNSA. The CDR3 extends over 14 amino acids. V lost 5 bases to trimming and J lost 1 base, with 11 bases between them.

The rearrangement uses TRBV20-1 and TRBJ2-1; tentatively, D is TRBD2 (5 bases). The germline CDR1 and CDR2 sequences are DFQATT and SNEGSKA (reference sequence). The CDR3 length is 17 residues. With 2 bases removed from V and 3 bases from J, the gap between germline ends came to 20 bases. CDR3 residues: CSARLKGPVGLYNEQFF. CDR3 DNA sequence: TGCAGTGCTAGACTTAAAGGCCCCGTCGGACTCTACAATGAGCAGTTCTTC.

Here the CDR3 DNA reads TGTGCCATCATCGTTCTCACAGATACGCAGTATTTT. This gives the protein CAIIVLTDTQYF. The J gene is TRBJ2-3, the V gene TRBV2, with D uncertain. The CDR3 sequence is 12 residues long. Trimming took off 10 bases at V and 2 bases at J, with 10 bases between the two ends. CDR1 is SNHLY and CDR2 is FYNNEI in the germline V gene.